Listed below are T cell receptor beta chains from one sample, sequenced in a study of T cells in Graves' hyperthyroidism and ophthalmopathy. TCRdb analysed the multiplex PCR reads with MiXCR anew, one entry per CDR3 protein. The sample lists hundreds of thousands of distinct CDR3 sequences; around 15% were seen once. The sequencing sample was made of blood. The receptors were gathered from a man in his late teens or twenties with Graves' ophthalmopathy. CDR3s include the opening cysteine and the closing phenylalanine or tryptophan. A D gene is named only where the DNA matches it firmly. Only part of the rows carry a size: once, few, many, or a class if the clone is expanded.

d_call	v_call	j_call	clone_size	cdr3_aa	cdr3_nt
.	TRBV12-3/TRBV12-4	TRBJ2-6	many	CASRKSSGANVLTF	TGTGCCAGCAGAAAATCCTCTGGGGCCAACGTCCTGACTTTC
TRBD1	TRBV24-1	TRBJ2-1	many	CATSDLRDRYNEQFF	TGTGCCACCAGTGATCTCCGGGACAGGTACAATGAGCAGTTCTTC
TRBD2	TRBV10-3	TRBJ2-5	few	CAISSRTSIETQYF	TGTGCCATCAGTTCACGGACTAGCATAGAGACCCAGTACTTC
.	TRBV2	TRBJ2-2	many	CASFGRGDANTGELFF	TGTGCCAGCTTCGGTCGAGGGGATGCGAACACCGGGGAGCTGTTTTTT
TRBD1	TRBV5-1	TRBJ1-2	many	CASSPKTGDGYTF	TGCGCCAGCAGCCCGAAGACAGGGGATGGCTACACCTTC
.	TRBV7-2	TRBJ1-5	many	CASSPQGTIDQPQHF	TGTGCCAGCAGCCCCCAAGGGACAATTGATCAGCCCCAGCATTTT
.	TRBV20-1	TRBJ2-7	.	CSAREGLAHEQYF	TGCAGTGCTAGAGAGGGGTTGGCACACGAGCAGTACTTC
.	TRBV5-1	TRBJ1-6	few	CASSLTGNNSPLHF	TGCGCCAGCAGCTTGACAGGGAACAATTCACCCCTCCACTTT
.	TRBV3-1	TRBJ1-4	many	CASNTGLGEKLFF	TGTGCCAGCAACACAGGGTTAGGCGAAAAACTGTTTTTT
TRBD1	TRBV5-1	TRBJ2-2	few	CASSLEDRYTGELFF	TGCGCCAGCAGCCTTGAGGACAGGTACACCGGGGAGCTGTTTTTT
.	TRBV6-5	TRBJ1-6	.	CASSYPPEENSPLHF	TGTGCCAGCAGTTACCCACCGGAGGAGAATTCACCCCTCCACTTT
.	TRBV11-2	TRBJ2-7	many	CASSLAGDPYEQYF	TGTGCCAGCAGCTTAGCGGGGGACCCCTACGAGCAGTACTTC
.	TRBV7-3	TRBJ2-2	.	CASSQRDRNTGELFF	TGTGCCAGCAGTCAAAGGGACCGGAACACCGGGGAGCTGTTTTTT
.	TRBV5-5	TRBJ2-6	.	CASSLWGSFSGANVLTF	TGTGCCAGCAGCTTATGGGGCAGTTTCTCTGGGGCCAACGTCCTGACTTTC
.	TRBV27	TRBJ2-3	.	CASSLKGGIWGTDTQYF	TGTGCCAGCAGTTTAAAGGGGGGGATCTGGGGCACAGATACGCAGTATTTT
.	TRBV5-6	TRBJ2-1	many	CASSYVSQSYNEQFF	TGTGCCAGCAGCTATGTCAGCCAGTCCTACAATGAGCAGTTCTTC
.	TRBV6-2/TRBV6-3	TRBJ2-1	many	CASSYSKWQIYNEQFF	TGTGCCAGCAGTTACTCGAAGTGGCAGATATACAATGAGCAGTTCTTC
TRBD2	TRBV11-3	TRBJ2-7	many	CASSLERGGFPSSYEQYF	TGTGCCAGCAGCTTAGAGCGGGGGGGATTCCCTTCTTCCTACGAGCAGTACTTC
.	TRBV30	TRBJ2-3	many	CAWSVLFRTDTQYF	TGTGCCTGGAGTGTTTTGTTCCGCACAGATACGCAGTATTTT
.	TRBV7-2	TRBJ2-2	few	CASSFNRARGELFF	TGTGCCAGCAGCTTCAACAGGGCCCGCGGGGAGCTGTTTTTT
.	TRBV5-1	TRBJ2-7	many	CASSSTINEQYF	TGCGCCAGCAGCTCGACTATAAACGAGCAGTACTTC
.	TRBV7-2	TRBJ1-1	.	CTSSSYTGQGAEAFF	TGTACCAGCAGCTCCTACACGGGGCAAGGGGCTGAAGCTTTCTTT
.	TRBV7-2	TRBJ2-1	many	CASSLWNEQFF	TGTGCCAGCAGCTTATGGAATGAGCAGTTCTTC
TRBD1	TRBV3-1	TRBJ2-5	many	CASSQDPFDRGRQETQYF	TGTGCCAGCAGCCAAGATCCGTTTGACAGGGGCCGGCAAGAGACCCAGTACTTC
.	TRBV18	TRBJ1-1	many	CASSPPTRNTEAFF	TGTGCCAGCTCACCTCCGACAAGGAACACTGAAGCTTTCTTT
.	TRBV11-2	TRBJ1-3	many	CASEQTGNTIYF	TGTGCCAGCGAACAGACGGGAAACACCATATATTTT
TRBD1	TRBV5-1	TRBJ2-7	many	CASSRRQGAYEQYF	TGCGCCAGCAGCCGACGACAGGGGGCTTACGAGCAGTACTTC
.	TRBV24-1	TRBJ1-2	few	CATSDSGGAGGYTF	TGTGCCACCAGTGATTCTGGGGGCGCAGGCGGCTACACCTTC
.	TRBV11-3	TRBJ2-1	many	CASSSGPTVRRRDEQFF	TGTGCCAGCAGCTCCGGGCCGACCGTTAGGCGCAGGGATGAGCAGTTCTTC
TRBD2	TRBV5-1	TRBJ2-1	many	CASSYWTSGGSNEQFF	TGCGCCAGCAGCTACTGGACTAGCGGGGGGTCCAATGAGCAGTTCTTC
.	TRBV27	TRBJ1-4	.	CASSLQGYATNEKLFF	TGTGCCAGCAGTCTCCAGGGATACGCAACTAATGAAAAACTGTTTTTT
TRBD2	TRBV14	TRBJ2-1	many	CASSQGREAYNEQFF	TGTGCCAGCAGCCAGGGGAGGGAGGCCTACAATGAGCAGTTCTTC
TRBD1	TRBV10-3	TRBJ1-5	many	CAISESQAGGRRGWAQHF	TGTGCCATCAGTGAGTCCCAAGCAGGGGGCCGCCGAGGTTGGGCCCAGCATTTT
.	TRBV3-1	TRBJ1-2	many	CASSQGDNYGYTF	TGTGCCAGCAGCCAGGGAGACAACTATGGCTACACCTTC
TRBD1	TRBV15	TRBJ1-5	many	CATRDRGITDNQPQHF	TGTGCCACGCGGGACAGGGGGATTACTGACAATCAGCCCCAGCATTTT
TRBD2	TRBV6-1	TRBJ2-3	few	CASSENGGGTDTQYF	TGTGCCAGCAGTGAAAACGGGGGAGGGACAGATACGCAGTATTTT
.	TRBV18	TRBJ2-3	.	CASSLQGGAPDTQYF	TGTGCCAGCTCTCTACAGGGGGGGGCCCCAGATACGCAGTATTTT
.	TRBV5-8	TRBJ1-5	.	CASSLVGVINQPQHF	TGTGCCAGCAGCTTGGTAGGGGTGATCAATCAGCCCCAGCATTTT
TRBD1	TRBV10-2	TRBJ1-6	.	CASSDGQGTSPLHF	TGCGCCAGCAGTGATGGACAGGGAACTTCACCCCTCCACTTT
TRBD2	TRBV10-3	TRBJ2-1	many	CAISGLAEGGSEQFF	TGTGCCATCAGTGGACTAGCGGAGGGGGGCAGTGAGCAGTTCTTC
TRBD2	TRBV27	TRBJ2-3	many	CASSLLPLAGSADTQYF	TGTGCCAGCAGTTTACTCCCTCTAGCGGGAAGTGCAGATACGCAGTATTTT
TRBD2	TRBV14	TRBJ2-1	.	CASRSTSVYNEQFF	TGTGCCAGCAGGAGTACTAGCGTTTACAATGAGCAGTTCTTC
TRBD1	TRBV6-1	TRBJ2-3	many	CASSPGTGATDTQYF	TGTGCCAGCAGTCCCGGGACAGGGGCTACAGATACGCAGTATTTT
.	TRBV29-1	TRBJ2-1	many	CSGTLATYNEQFF	TGCAGCGGAACACTAGCCACCTACAATGAGCAGTTCTTC
TRBD2	TRBV20-1	TRBJ2-5	few	CSALTSGSETQYF	TGCAGTGCTTTGACTAGCGGGAGTGAGACCCAGTACTTC
.	TRBV11-2	TRBJ2-3	.	CASSLVSGEADTQYF	TGTGCCAGCAGCTTAGTGTCAGGGGAAGCAGATACGCAGTATTTT
TRBD1	TRBV7-3	TRBJ1-1	.	CASSPLGTGGGTEAFF	TGTGCCAGCAGCCCTCTGGGGACAGGGGGCGGAACTGAAGCTTTCTTT
.	TRBV12-3/TRBV12-4	TRBJ2-3	many	CARSREAKDTQYF	TGTGCCAGGTCGAGAGAGGCGAAAGATACGCAGTATTTT
.	TRBV11-2	TRBJ2-7	.	CASSLGQAAGYEQYF	TGTGCCAGCAGCTTAGGACAGGCTGCTGGCTACGAGCAGTACTTC
TRBD2	TRBV10-3	TRBJ2-2	.	CAISDVAGGLTGELFF	TGTGCCATCAGTGACGTTGCGGGGGGGCTAACCGGGGAGCTGTTTTTT
.	TRBV7-9	TRBJ2-3	.	CASSLLIDTQYF	TGTGCCAGCAGCTTATTGATAGATACGCAGTATTTT
TRBD2	TRBV4-1	TRBJ2-2	few	CASSRGSRLAANTGELFF	TGCGCCAGCAGCCGGGGTTCGAGACTAGCGGCGAACACCGGGGAGCTGTTTTTT
TRBD2	TRBV14	TRBJ2-2	.	CASSYLGLAGGSPGELFF	TGTGCCAGCAGCTACCTAGGACTAGCGGGAGGTAGTCCCGGGGAGCTGTTTTTT
.	TRBV5-6	TRBJ1-1	few	CASSSSLLNTEAFF	TGTGCCAGCAGCTCGAGTTTGCTGAACACTGAAGCTTTCTTT
.	TRBV7-9	TRBJ1-1	.	CASSYLGVTEAFF	TGTGCCAGCAGCTACCTGGGGGTCACTGAAGCTTTCTTT
.	TRBV5-1	TRBJ2-2	many	CASSLLRAANTGELFF	TGCGCCAGCAGCTTGTTACGGGCCGCGAACACCGGGGAGCTGTTTTTT
TRBD2	TRBV20-1	TRBJ2-1	few	CSAEGTSGNYNEQFF	TGCAGTGCGGAAGGGACTAGCGGGAACTACAATGAGCAGTTCTTC
TRBD1	TRBV29-1	TRBJ1-3	.	CSVAGTGFGNTIYF	TGCAGCGTTGCGGGGACAGGCTTTGGAAACACCATATATTTT
.	TRBV4-2	TRBJ2-5	many	CASSPGERQETQYF	TGTGCCAGCAGCCCGGGCGAGCGGCAAGAGACCCAGTACTTC
.	TRBV29-1	TRBJ1-4	few	CSVVQGEKLFF	TGCAGCGTTGTTCAGGGGGAAAAACTGTTTTTT